The clone carrying this TCR beta chain has ten or more counts. The length of the CDR3 is 14 residues. V was shortened by 1 base and J by 9 bases, with 10 bases between the two germline ends. Treatment given: PENTA 11 planned treatment interruption arm or continuous ART arm. Samples needed at least 5 million viable cryopreserved PBMCs. The entry originates in a study of HIV-infected children after antiretroviral therapy interruption. Turning to the study itself: EBV and CMV exposure was recorded in most children. Weeks 0, 12, interruption end (24 or 48), and about 3 years post-study gave interruption-arm samples. Weeks 0, 48 and 150 were sampled under continuous treatment.

Unique molecular identifiers were included in an RNA-based 3' RACE TCR library. TCRdb re-derived calls from the 3' RACE reads in MiXCR, one entry per CDR3 protein. The sample records approximately 96,000 distinct CDR3 sequences, roughly 6.7% being singletons. The V and J genes are TRBV23-1 and TRBJ1-6, with D unclear. TRBV23-1 qualifies as an ORF whose function is uncertain. Here the sequenced sample was CD45RA+ CD4+ T cells from PBMCs, pooled from several time points, taken from a donor given antiretroviral therapy, either interrupted or continuous. The subset: naive CD4+ CD45RA+ CD45RO- T cells. The source of this sequence is a pool of human donors with HIV. The CDR3 loop is CASSQFIPVSPLHF. The CDR3 nucleotides read TGCGCCAGCAGTCAATTTATCCCAGTTTCACCCCTCCACTTT.